Following are 20 T cell receptor beta chains from one sample sequenced in a study of blood T cell repertoires in COVID-19. Assay used: immunoSEQ multiplex PCR; TCRdb lists only in-frame clones, some missing. The data show 120,000 to 150,000 clones, roughly 80% seen once. Sequenced sample: peripheral blood. The source is a man in his fifties with active or convalescent COVID-19.

The chain employs TRBV27 and TRBJ1-5; D might be TRBD1 (6 bases). The V gene's germline CDR1 is MNHEY and CDR2 SMNVEV (reference sequence). The CDR3 sequence is 17 residues long. The ends were cut back, 3 bases at V and 0 bases at J, with 15 bases in the middle. CDR3 in amino acids: CASSLTGYLNSNQPQHF. The CDR3 nucleotides read TGTGCCAGCAGTTTGACAGGATACCTAAATAGCAATCAGCCCCAGCATTTT.

The V and J genes are TRBV19 and TRBJ2-7, with D possibly being TRBD2 (5 bases). The CDR3 length is 15 residues. Germline values: CDR1 LNHDA, CDR2 SQIVND (reference sequence). With 3 bases removed from V and 6 bases from J, the gap between germline ends came to 18 bases. In nucleotides, the CDR3 is TGTGCCAGTAGTATGACCTCCAGCGGTTGGGCCGAGCAGTACTTC. Protein product: CASSMTSSGWAEQYF.

CDR3 bases: TGTGCCAGCAGTTTATCCAGGGGTTCGGGAAACACCATATATTTT. Translation gives CASSLSRGSGNTIYF. The chain uses TRBV28 and TRBJ1-3; tentatively, D is TRBD1 (6 bases). This CDR3 spans 15 amino acids. CDR1 and CDR2 (germline): MDHEN, SYDVKM. Trimming shortened V by 1 base and J by 4 bases, and 11 bases separated the two germline ends.

This rearrangement joins TRBV7-9 to TRBJ1-1, with TRBD1 identical over 7 bases. Trimming cost V 5 bases and J 3 bases; bases outside gene matches: 6. The CDR3 length is 14 residues. Germline V gene sequence: CDR1 SEHNR, CDR2 FQNEAQ (reference sequence). In DNA, the CDR3 is TGTGCCAGCAGCCGAGGGGGCCGGGACACTGAAGCTTTCTTT. This sequence encodes CASSRGGRDTEAFF.

V and J are TRBV4-1 and TRBJ1-2, with 9 bases fitting TRBD1. This CDR3 has 15 amino acids. Germline CDR1 reads MGHRA; CDR2 reads YSYEKL. The J segment lost 8 bases and the V segment lost 2 bases, leaving 9 bases of the junction unmatched. CDR3 DNA: TGCGCCAGCAGCCAAACAGACAGGGGGAGCTGGGGCTACACCTTC. It is translated as CASSQTDRGSWGYTF.

This clone was picked up a small number of times. The gene calls are TRBV10-3 and TRBJ2-7; TRBD2 matches at 13 bases. J gave up 0 bases and V 4 bases, and 9 bases lay outside the gene matches. The CDR3 extends over 18 amino acids. Per germline, CDR1 ENHRY and CDR2 SYGVKD. As DNA, the CDR3 is TGTGCCATCAGTGGTCGGACTAGCGGGAGCGCCCCCTCCTACGAGCAGTACTTC. It translates to CAISGRTSGSAPSYEQYF.

The V call is TRBV15, the J call TRBJ2-1, with no clear D. The V gene's germline CDR1 is LNHNV and CDR2 YYDKDF (reference sequence). The CDR3 covers 14 residues. With 7 bases removed from V and 8 bases from J, the gap between germline ends came to 18 bases. CDR3 loop: CATKMARVVDEQFF. As DNA, the CDR3 is TGTGCCACCAAGATGGCTAGAGTAGTCGATGAGCAGTTCTTC. Filled out from reference TRBV15 and TRBJ2-1, the complete variable domain reads DAMVIQNPRYQVTQFGKPVTLSCSQTLNHNVMYWYQQKSSQAPKLLFHYYDKDFNNEADTPDNFQSRRPNTSFCFLDIRSPGLGDTAMYLCATKMARVVDEQFFGPGTRLTVL.

The chain carries TRBV5-4 and TRBJ1-3; D not certain. Germline CDR1 SGHNT, CDR2 YYREEE (reference sequence). Trimming took off 3 bases at V and 4 bases at J, with 20 bases between the two ends. This CDR3 comprises 17 residues. The chain's CDR3 is CASSSTHEGMFGNTIYF. Written as DNA, the CDR3 is TGTGCCAGCAGCTCGACCCACGAGGGCATGTTCGGAAACACCATATATTTT.

V gene TRBV3-1 (or the pseudogene TRBV3-2) combines with J gene TRBJ1-6, with TRBD1 as a possible D gene (5 bases). This CDR3 region has 12 residues. The germline gives CDR1 LGHDT, CDR2 YNNKEL (reference sequence). V lost 0 bases to trimming and J lost 13 bases, with 7 bases between them. DNA for the CDR3: TGTGCCAGCAGCCAAGATCGGGGGCCCCTCCACTTT. Its translation is CASSQDRGPLHF.

This chain links TRBV7-9 with TRBJ1-1; D may be TRBD1 (5 bases). The CDR3 is 13 residues long. Germline CDR1 reads SEHNR; CDR2 reads FQNEAQ (reference sequence). The V end was cut by 4 bases, the J end by 4 bases, with 10 bases between. The CDR3 DNA is TGTGCCAGCAGCTCCCCCCAGGGCACTGAAGCTTTCTTT. Translation gives CASSSPQGTEAFF.

The chain employs TRBV18 and TRBJ1-1; D gene unclear. The length of the CDR3 is 14 residues. The V end was cut by 2 bases, the J end by 0 bases, with 7 bases between. Germline CDR1 reads KGHSH; CDR2 reads LQKENI. The CDR3 nucleotides read TGTGCCAGCTCACCAGGACTGATGAACACTGAAGCTTTCTTT. Translated: CASSPGLMNTEAFF.

This chain joins TRBV7-9 and TRBJ2-1; possible D gene TRBD1, 6 bases. The ends were cut back, 1 base at V and 5 bases at J, with 9 bases in the middle. Germline assignment: CDR1 SEHNR and CDR2 FQNEAQ (reference sequence). The CDR3 length is 14 residues. Here the CDR3 DNA reads TGTGCCAGCAGCTTAGTTTGGACAGACAATGAGCAGTTCTTC. Encoded protein: CASSLVWTDNEQFF.

The chain uses TRBV4-1 and TRBJ1-2, with TRBD1 matching over 7 bases. This CDR3 is built from 16 residues. J gave up 8 bases and V 1 base, and 13 bases lay outside the gene matches. Germline V gene data show CDR1 as MGHRA and CDR2 as YSYEKL. The DNA for the CDR3 is TGCGCCAGCAGCCAAGTTCCCGGGACAGCGGTCGGGGGCTACACCTTC. Encoded protein: CASSQVPGTAVGGYTF.

The V call is TRBV11-3, the J call TRBJ2-3, with 7 bases identical to TRBD2. Germline CDR1 and CDR2: SGHNT and YENEEA. This CDR3 is 16 amino acids long. Unmatched junction bases numbered 7, after V lost 1 base and J lost 3 bases. CDR3 protein: CASSLVSGGSTDTQYF. Written as DNA, the CDR3 is TGTGCCAGCAGCTTAGTCAGCGGCGGGAGTACAGATACGCAGTATTTT.

The chain joins TRBV13 to TRBJ1-2; the D is unclear. Per the germline V gene, CDR1 is PRHDT and CDR2 is FYEKMQ (reference sequence). V gave up 1 base and J gave up 5 bases, with 5 bases separating them. The CDR3 has 12 residues. The CDR3 nucleotides read TGTGCCAGCAGCTTAGTCCTTTATGGCTACACCTTC. Translation: CASSLVLYGYTF.

The chain uses TRBV6-5 and TRBJ1-6, with D possibly TRBD1 on 6 matching bases. Germline V gene sequence: CDR1 MNHEY, CDR2 SVGAGI. The ends were cut back, 0 bases at V and 6 bases at J, with 9 bases in the middle. The length of the CDR3 is 15 residues. The CDR3: CASSYSTGSNSPLHF. CDR3 in DNA: TGTGCCAGCAGTTACTCAACAGGGAGTAATTCACCCCTCCACTTT.

The chain couples TRBV28 to TRBJ2-7, with 7 bases aligning to TRBD2. The junction had 10 bases not matched to a gene; V was cut back by 7 bases and J by 4 bases. The V gene's germline CDR1 is MDHEN and CDR2 SYDVKM. The CDR3 consists of 14 residues. CDR3 region: CASIPGGVRYEQYF. The CDR3 DNA reads as TGTGCCAGCATCCCTGGGGGGGTACGGTACGAGCAGTACTTC.

This chain links TRBV6-5 with TRBJ1-5, with 7 bases lining up with TRBD1. Germline CDR1 reads MNHEY; CDR2 reads SVGAGI. This CDR3 contains 14 residues. The V and J ends lost 6 bases and 7 bases, in that order; junction bases with no gene match: 9. The CDR3 loop is CASRPDREEQPQHF. CDR3 nucleotides: TGTGCCAGCAGGCCCGACAGGGAAGAACAGCCCCAGCATTTT.

This clone is a singleton in its sample. The CDR3 DNA is TGTGCCAGCAGTAACCCTCCGGGACAGGGGTACACTGAAGCTTTCTTT. Residues: CASSNPPGQGYTEAFF. The J gene is TRBJ1-1, the V gene TRBV27; 10 bases line up with TRBD1. CDR1 is MNHEY, CDR2 SMNVEV, per germline (reference sequence). The trim removed 5 bases at V and 3 bases at J, leaving 9 bases unmatched. The CDR3 is 16 residues long.

The count of this clone is one. This rearrangement joins TRBV28 to TRBJ1-5; 9 nucleotides line up with TRBD1. Losses at the gene ends were 2 bases for V and 3 bases for J; bases not matched to a gene: 20. Germline loops: CDR1 MDHEN, CDR2 SYDVKM. The CDR3 has 21 residues. Here the CDR3 reads CASSLIGQGIWVDWVNQPQHF. CDR3 DNA sequence: TGTGCCAGCAGTTTAATAGGACAGGGGATTTGGGTTGATTGGGTCAATCAGCCCCAGCATTTT.